The T cell receptor beta chain under discussion was sequenced for a study of shared clonotypes between healthy human individuals. Whole-study context: Samples came from two female and three male donors aged 18 to 49.

Turning to this clone: Its antigen is undetermined.

Study-wide results and limits: Roughly 5% of naive CD4 clonotypes were common to several donors. Having only a few donors restricted how much genetic and exposure-history diversity was captured. Compared with memory subsets, naive subsets generally had larger estimated richness.

V shed 5 bases, J shed 3 bases, and the junction held 7 bases outside the gene matches. The germline gives CDR1 SGHRS, CDR2 YFSETQ. The CDR3 covers 15 residues. The assay was immunoSEQ multiplex PCR, and TCRdb's table has in-frame clones only and misses some. The sample includes about 2 million clones, roughly 94% of them seen just once. The sequence was obtained from a man aged 18-30 years in good health. The source material was naive CD4+ T cells sorted from blood. Regarding subset: CD45RA+ positively selected. The rearrangement joins TRBV5-1 to TRBJ2-3, with 9 bases matching TRBD1. The CDR3 nucleotides read TGCGCCAGCAGTCCCCGGGACAGGGAAACAGATACGCAGTATTTT. Protein sequence: CASSPRDRETDTQYF.